Listed below are T cell receptor beta chains from one sample, sequenced in a study of T cells in Graves' hyperthyroidism and ophthalmopathy. TCRdb ran MiXCR on the multiplex PCR reads and lists one entry per CDR3 protein. The sample has 530,000 or so distinct CDR3 sequences; more than 45% are singletons. Sequences were obtained from peripheral blood or thyroid tissue (not recorded which). Receptors originate from a woman aged 18 to 35 with Graves' hyperthyroidism. Each CDR3 is given with its conserved first and last residue. A D gene is named only where the DNA matches it firmly. The size field is filled for only some rows; it gives once, few, many or a size class.

CDR3 DNA: TGTGCCTTAACACAGGGTCATGTTGGTTCACCCCTCCACTTT; CDR3 protein: CALTQGHVGSPLHF; clone size: few; J gene: TRBJ1-6; D gene: -; V gene: TRBV30
CDR3 DNA: TGTGCCAGCAGGGGACTACCGAACACCGGGGAGCTGTTTTTT; CDR3 protein: CASRGLPNTGELFF; clone size: -; J gene: TRBJ2-2; D gene: TRBD2; V gene: TRBV12-3/TRBV12-4
CDR3 DNA: TGTGCCACCAGTGACCCTGGGACAGGGAACACCGGGGAGCTGTTTTTT; CDR3 protein: CATSDPGTGNTGELFF; clone size: many; J gene: TRBJ2-2; D gene: TRBD1; V gene: TRBV24-1
CDR3 DNA: TGTGCCAGCAGCGATATAGTGAACACTGAAGCTTTCTTT; CDR3 protein: CASSDIVNTEAFF; clone size: few; J gene: TRBJ1-1; D gene: -; V gene: TRBV7-9
CDR3 DNA: TGTGCCAGCAGTGAGAGGGGGCGCGAGCCAAATCAGCCCCAGCATTTT; CDR3 protein: CASSERGREPNQPQHF; clone size: -; J gene: TRBJ1-5; D gene: TRBD1; V gene: TRBV2
CDR3 DNA: TGTGCCAGCAGGGGTGGAACGTTTCGCCCCAGTACCGAGAACACCGGGGAGCTGTTTTTT; CDR3 protein: CASRGGTFRPSTENTGELFF; clone size: -; J gene: TRBJ2-2; D gene: -; V gene: TRBV13
CDR3 DNA: TGCAGTGCTAGAGTCAAGGTGTACGAGCAGTACTTC; CDR3 protein: CSARVKVYEQYF; clone size: many; J gene: TRBJ2-7; D gene: -; V gene: TRBV20-1
CDR3 DNA: TGCAGTGCGCCACGGGACCGAAGGCAGTACTTC; CDR3 protein: CSAPRDRRQYF; clone size: -; J gene: TRBJ2-7; D gene: -; V gene: TRBV20-1
CDR3 DNA: TGTGCCAGCAGCTCCAGGGGTTTCTTTGGCTACACCTTC; CDR3 protein: CASSSRGFFGYTF; clone size: -; J gene: TRBJ1-2; D gene: -; V gene: TRBV7-3
CDR3 DNA: TGTGCCAGTTCGGACAGGGGGATGAACACTGAAGCTTTCTTT; CDR3 protein: CASSDRGMNTEAFF; clone size: many; J gene: TRBJ1-1; D gene: TRBD1; V gene: TRBV12-3/TRBV12-4
CDR3 DNA: TGTGCCAGCAGTCCCTCTAGAGGGAGAGGACCCCTCCACTTT; CDR3 protein: CASSPSRGRGPLHF; clone size: -; J gene: TRBJ1-6; D gene: -; V gene: TRBV2
CDR3 DNA: TGTGCCAGCTCCTCCCTCACTTACGATACGCAGTATTTT; CDR3 protein: CASSSLTYDTQYF; clone size: many; J gene: TRBJ2-3; D gene: -; V gene: TRBV7-6
CDR3 DNA: TGTGCCAGCAGCCCCAGATCCGCCCCGAATGAAAAACTGTTTTTT; CDR3 protein: CASSPRSAPNEKLFF; clone size: -; J gene: TRBJ1-4; D gene: -; V gene: TRBV7-2
CDR3 DNA: TGTGCCACCAGTGATTTCACACAGGGAACAGATACGCAGTATTTT; CDR3 protein: CATSDFTQGTDTQYF; clone size: -; J gene: TRBJ2-3; D gene: -; V gene: TRBV24-1
CDR3 DNA: TGTGCCACCAGTGACGTGGGACAGGGAACCCTCCACTTT; CDR3 protein: CATSDVGQGTLHF; clone size: many; J gene: TRBJ1-6; D gene: TRBD1; V gene: TRBV24-1
CDR3 DNA: TGCGCCAGCAGAGAGGGGGCAAACACTGAAGCTTTCTTT; CDR3 protein: CASREGANTEAFF; clone size: many; J gene: TRBJ1-1; D gene: TRBD1; V gene: TRBV5-1
CDR3 DNA: TGCAGTGCTAAGGGACTAGCGGGAGGCGAGGCGCAGTATTTT; CDR3 protein: CSAKGLAGGEAQYF; clone size: -; J gene: TRBJ2-3; D gene: TRBD2; V gene: TRBV20-1
CDR3 DNA: TGCAGTGCTAGAATGCCAGACCCTGGGTCACCCCTCCACTTT; CDR3 protein: CSARMPDPGSPLHF; clone size: few; J gene: TRBJ1-6; D gene: -; V gene: TRBV20-1
CDR3 DNA: TGCGCCAGCAGCCAGAACACCCAAGAGACCCAGTACTTC; CDR3 protein: CASSQNTQETQYF; clone size: many; J gene: TRBJ2-5; D gene: -; V gene: TRBV4-1
CDR3 DNA: TGCGCCAGGCTAGCGGGAGTTGGGGAGCAGTACTTC; CDR3 protein: CARLAGVGEQYF; clone size: few; J gene: TRBJ2-7; D gene: TRBD2; V gene: TRBV10-1
CDR3 DNA: TGTGCCAGCAGCGCGCCTCGTGAGGAGCAGTACTTC; CDR3 protein: CASSAPREEQYF; clone size: many; J gene: TRBJ2-7; D gene: -; V gene: TRBV9
CDR3 DNA: TGTGCCAGTAATAAGAAGGGGGAAATCCACAGGGCCGGCAATCAGCCCCAGCATTTT; CDR3 protein: CASNKKGEIHRAGNQPQHF; clone size: -; J gene: TRBJ1-5; D gene: -; V gene: TRBV19
CDR3 DNA: TGTGCTACTGGCCCCAGCTTGAATCAGCCCCAGCATTTT; CDR3 protein: CATGPSLNQPQHF; clone size: many; J gene: TRBJ1-5; D gene: -; V gene: TRBV19
CDR3 DNA: TGTGCCAGCAGCGTAATGGGGGGAAGGAACACTGAAGCTTTCTTT; CDR3 protein: CASSVMGGRNTEAFF; clone size: many; J gene: TRBJ1-1; D gene: -; V gene: TRBV9
CDR3 DNA: TGTGCCTGGAGTGTGCCCGGCGCTAACTATGGCTACACCTTC; CDR3 protein: CAWSVPGANYGYTF; clone size: few; J gene: TRBJ1-2; D gene: -; V gene: TRBV30
CDR3 DNA: TGTGCCAGCAGCAACCCGGGGTTT; CDR3 protein: CASSNPGF; clone size: -; J gene: TRBJ1-5; D gene: -; V gene: TRBV11-2
CDR3 DNA: TGTGCCATCAGATCACAGGGGGCAACAGATACGCAGTATTTT; CDR3 protein: CAIRSQGATDTQYF; clone size: -; J gene: TRBJ2-3; D gene: TRBD1; V gene: TRBV10-3
CDR3 DNA: TGTGCCAGCAGGGAGGGACAGGGTGAAAAACTGTTTTTT; CDR3 protein: CASREGQGEKLFF; clone size: -; J gene: TRBJ1-4; D gene: TRBD1; V gene: TRBV12-3/TRBV12-4
CDR3 DNA: TGTGCCAGCAGCTTAAACAGGGGGAACGGAAACATTCAGTACTTC; CDR3 protein: CASSLNRGNGNIQYF; clone size: -; J gene: TRBJ2-4; D gene: TRBD1; V gene: TRBV11-1
CDR3 DNA: TGTGCCAGCAGTTTACAGGGGGCACGGGATTTT; CDR3 protein: CASSLQGARDF; clone size: -; J gene: TRBJ1-3; D gene: TRBD1; V gene: TRBV12-3/TRBV12-4
CDR3 DNA: TGTGCCAGCAGCCCTTCGGTCGGGGGACCCTATGAAAAACTGTTTTTT; CDR3 protein: CASSPSVGGPYEKLFF; clone size: many; J gene: TRBJ1-4; D gene: -; V gene: TRBV11-2
CDR3 DNA: TGTGCCAGCAGATCGGGCCCGGCCACTGGAGAGCAGTACTTC; CDR3 protein: CASRSGPATGEQYF; clone size: -; J gene: TRBJ2-7; D gene: -; V gene: TRBV5-4
CDR3 DNA: TGTGCCCTGGGCGCAGGGAGCGGCGAGCAGTACTTC; CDR3 protein: CALGAGSGEQYF; clone size: few; J gene: TRBJ2-7; D gene: -; V gene: TRBV7-6
CDR3 DNA: TGCAGCGCTAGACAGGGGGGGCAAGTGGGAGAGCAGTACTTC; CDR3 protein: CSARQGGQVGEQYF; clone size: -; J gene: TRBJ2-7; D gene: TRBD1; V gene: TRBV29-1
CDR3 DNA: TGTGCCAGCAGTGATTTTAAGAATACTGAAGCTTTCTTT; CDR3 protein: CASSDFKNTEAFF; clone size: many; J gene: TRBJ1-1; D gene: -; V gene: TRBV25-1
CDR3 DNA: TGTGCCAGCAGCTCCCCGGACAGGGCAAGAGGAAACTATGGCTACACCTTC; CDR3 protein: CASSSPDRARGNYGYTF; clone size: many; J gene: TRBJ1-2; D gene: TRBD1; V gene: TRBV7-2
CDR3 DNA: TGTGCCAGCAGCCCAAGGACTAGCGGGGTATACAATGAGCAGTTCTTC; CDR3 protein: CASSPRTSGVYNEQFF; clone size: -; J gene: TRBJ2-1; D gene: TRBD2; V gene: TRBV7-6
CDR3 DNA: TGTGCCAGCAGCTTAGCCGGTTCTATCGGCACTGAAGCTTTCTTT; CDR3 protein: CASSLAGSIGTEAFF; clone size: many; J gene: TRBJ1-1; D gene: -; V gene: TRBV11-3
CDR3 DNA: TGTGCCAGCGGGCTAGCGGGGTACAATGAGCAGTTCTTC; CDR3 protein: CASGLAGYNEQFF; clone size: once; J gene: TRBJ2-1; D gene: TRBD2; V gene: TRBV25-1
CDR3 DNA: TGCGCCAGCAGCCCAACCTCAGACGGGACACCAGGCTACACCTTC; CDR3 protein: CASSPTSDGTPGYTF; clone size: many; J gene: TRBJ1-2; D gene: -; V gene: TRBV4-1
CDR3 DNA: TGTGCCAGCAGTTTATTCGGGAGCTCCTACAGTGAGCAGTTCTTC; CDR3 protein: CASSLFGSSYSEQFF; clone size: -; J gene: TRBJ2-1; D gene: -; V gene: TRBV12-3/TRBV12-4
CDR3 DNA: TGTGCCAGCAGCCAAGGGACTAGGTCTAACACCGGGGAGCTGTTTTTT; CDR3 protein: CASSQGTRSNTGELFF; clone size: -; J gene: TRBJ2-2; D gene: TRBD2; V gene: TRBV4-2
CDR3 DNA: TGTGCCAGCTCGGATGGGCTAGCGGGAGTCGATGAGCAGTTCTTC; CDR3 protein: CASSDGLAGVDEQFF; clone size: -; J gene: TRBJ2-1; D gene: TRBD2; V gene: TRBV2